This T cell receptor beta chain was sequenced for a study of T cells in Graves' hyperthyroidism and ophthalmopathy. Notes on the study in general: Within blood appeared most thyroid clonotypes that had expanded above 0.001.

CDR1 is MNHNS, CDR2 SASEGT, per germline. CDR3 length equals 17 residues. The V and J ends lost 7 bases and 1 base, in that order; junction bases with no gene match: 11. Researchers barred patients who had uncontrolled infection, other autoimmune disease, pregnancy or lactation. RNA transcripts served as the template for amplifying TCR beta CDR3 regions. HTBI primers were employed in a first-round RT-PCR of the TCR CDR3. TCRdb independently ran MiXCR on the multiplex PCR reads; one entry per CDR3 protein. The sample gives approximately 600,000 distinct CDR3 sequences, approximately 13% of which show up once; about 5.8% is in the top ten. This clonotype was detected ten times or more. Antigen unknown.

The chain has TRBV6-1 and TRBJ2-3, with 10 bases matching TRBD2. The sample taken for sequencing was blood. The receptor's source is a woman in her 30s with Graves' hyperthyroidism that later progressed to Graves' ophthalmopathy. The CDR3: CASNPNTGTSGTDTQYF. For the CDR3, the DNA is TGTGCCAGCAACCCCAATACCGGGACTAGCGGCACAGATACGCAGTATTTT.